This T cell receptor beta chain originates from a study of blood T cell repertoires in COVID-19. The protocol was immunoSEQ multiplex PCR, while the TCRdb copy is restricted to in-frame clones and leaves out a portion. The data contain 150,000 to 200,000 clones, approximately 84% of them seen just once; the ten biggest clones take up about 15%. The length of the CDR3 is 14 residues. Sequenced material: peripheral blood. The chain carries TRBV21-1 and TRBJ1-2; the D call of TRBD1 is as the table states it, not checked on the DNA. TRBV21-1 counts as a pseudogene. This clonotype was obtained from a woman older than 75 with acute or convalescent COVID-19. The DNA of the CDR3 is TGTGCCAGCAGCCCCCGGGACAGGGTCTCTGGCTACACCTTC. This translates into CASSPRDRVSGYTF.